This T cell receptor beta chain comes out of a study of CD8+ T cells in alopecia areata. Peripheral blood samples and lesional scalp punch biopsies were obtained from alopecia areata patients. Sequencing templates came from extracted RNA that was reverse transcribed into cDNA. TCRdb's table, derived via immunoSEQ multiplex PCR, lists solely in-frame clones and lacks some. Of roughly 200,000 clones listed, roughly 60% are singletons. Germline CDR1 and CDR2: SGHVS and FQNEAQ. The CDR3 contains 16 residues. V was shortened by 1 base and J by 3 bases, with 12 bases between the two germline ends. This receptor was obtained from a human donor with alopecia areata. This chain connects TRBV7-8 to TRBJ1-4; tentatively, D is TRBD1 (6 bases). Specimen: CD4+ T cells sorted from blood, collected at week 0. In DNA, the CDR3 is TGTGCCAGCAGCTTAGAACAGGGAGGGCCTAATGAAAAACTGTTTTTT. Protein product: CASSLEQGGPNEKLFF.